The 27 T cell receptor beta chains below were found in one sample sequenced in a study of blood T cell repertoires in COVID-19. This table comes from immunoSEQ multiplex PCR, and its TCRdb copy is limited to in-frame clones, with some not included. The table lists 100,000 or so clones, approximately 80% of them singletons. The sample taken for sequencing was peripheral blood. Receptors were obtained from a man in his 70s with active or convalescent COVID-19.

This chain connects TRBV19 to TRBJ1-2; D is ambiguous. CDR1 and CDR2 (germline): LNHDA, SQIVND (reference sequence). The CDR3 runs to 12 residues. Trimming shortened V by 6 bases and J by 3 bases, and 8 bases separated the two germline ends. The CDR3 DNA reads TGTGCCAGTAGGCGGGGAGACTATGGCTACACCTTC. Its translation: CASRRGDYGYTF.

The chain recombines TRBV6-5 with TRBJ1-3; 10 nucleotides match TRBD1. CDR1 MNHEY and CDR2 SVGAGI come from the germline V gene. This CDR3 has 15 residues. V was pared by 6 bases and J by 4 bases, with 6 bases of the junction left unmatched. CDR3 bases: TGTGCCAGCAGCGTCGGGACAGGGGTGGGAAACACCATATATTTT. The encoded protein is CASSVGTGVGNTIYF.

J is TRBJ2-2 and V is TRBV7-9; possibly TRBD2 for D (5 bases). V dropped 2 bases and J dropped 4 bases, with 11 bases sitting between them. Germline V gene lookup returns CDR1 SEHNR and CDR2 FQNEAQ (reference sequence). The CDR3 runs 15 residues. CDR3: CASSLRTRGTGELFF. In nucleotides, the CDR3 is TGTGCCAGCAGCTTACGGACTCGGGGCACCGGGGAGCTGTTTTTT.

J is TRBJ2-5 and V is TRBV5-1, with 8 bases aligning to TRBD2. The CDR3 runs to 14 residues. Germline values: CDR1 SGHRS, CDR2 YFSETQ. After removal of 1 base from V and 6 bases from J, the junction contained 5 bases not matched to a gene. In nucleotides, the CDR3 is TGCGCCAGCAGCTTGCCGGGGGGGCAGAAGACCCAGTACTTC. Its translation: CASSLPGGQKTQYF.

The gene calls are TRBV6-2 or TRBV6-3 and TRBJ2-5; 16 bases fit TRBD2. With 5 bases clipped from V and 2 bases from J, the junction kept 8 bases outside the gene matches. CDR3 size: 18 residues. From germline, CDR1 is MNHEY and CDR2 SVGEGT. CDR3 in DNA: TGTGCCAGCAGTCTCCCGGGACTAGCGGGGGGGAAGCAAGAGACCCAGTACTTC. The encoded protein is CASSLPGLAGGKQETQYF.

V is TRBV19 and J is TRBJ2-1, with D possibly being TRBD2 (5 bases). The CDR3 extends over 15 amino acids. From germline, CDR1 is LNHDA and CDR2 SQIVND (reference sequence). V lost 4 bases, J lost 0 bases, and 10 bases lay in between. Written as DNA, the CDR3 is TGTGCCAGTAGTAAGACTGGAGGCTCCTACAATGAGCAGTTCTTC. Its translation: CASSKTGGSYNEQFF.

This sequence joins TRBV12-5 and TRBJ1-2, with D perhaps matching TRBD1 (5 bases). V dropped 3 bases and J dropped 8 bases, with 13 bases sitting between them. CDR1 and CDR2 (germline): LGHNT, FRNRAP. This CDR3 has 13 amino acids. CDR3 sequence reads: CASGFRAQDGYTF. CDR3 DNA: TGTGCTAGTGGTTTCAGGGCCCAGGACGGCTACACCTTC.

The genes are TRBV27 and TRBJ1-4; TRBD1 matches at 11 bases. Unmatched junction bases numbered 4, after V lost 5 bases and J lost 8 bases. Germline assignment: CDR1 MNHEY and CDR2 SMNVEV (reference sequence). This CDR3 region has 14 residues. Here the CDR3 DNA reads TGTGCCAGCAGTCCGGGGGACAGGGGGGAAAAACTGTTTTTT. This gives the protein CASSPGDRGEKLFF.

This sequence joins TRBV6-2 or TRBV6-3 and TRBJ1-1, with D possibly TRBD1 on 6 matching bases. The germline V gene encodes CDR1 MNHEY and CDR2 SVGEGT. The CDR3 sequence is 16 residues long. The V end lost 8 bases, the J end lost 3 bases, and 22 bases lay between the germline ends. CDR3 sequence: CASGFYGGQSDTEAFF. The CDR3 bases are TGTGCCAGCGGTTTTTACGGGGGGCAGTCGGACACTGAAGCTTTCTTT.

The chain combines TRBV5-4 with TRBJ2-3, with 8 bases that match TRBD2. The junction had 9 bases not matched to a gene; V was cut back by 4 bases and J by 8 bases. Germline assignment: CDR1 SGHNT and CDR2 YYREEE (reference sequence). This CDR3 is built from 14 residues. The CDR3 loop is CASSPRGGSVTQYF. DNA for the CDR3: TGTGCCAGCAGCCCACGGGGGGGGTCAGTTACGCAGTATTTT.

This clone was recorded at least ten times. The gene calls are TRBV5-1 and TRBJ1-2, with TRBD1 as a possible D gene (5 bases). This CDR3 is built from 12 residues. Trimming took 5 bases from V and 3 from J, leaving 8 bases between them. Germline V lookup: CDR1 SGHRS, CDR2 YFSETQ. CDR3 bases: TGCGCCAGCAGTCGGGGGGACTATGGCTACACCTTC. This sequence encodes CASSRGDYGYTF.

This clone was seen a few times. The V and J genes are TRBV7-8 and TRBJ1-4; 12 bases map to TRBD1. The trim removed 3 bases at V and 10 bases at J, leaving 9 bases unmatched. The length of the CDR3 is 16 residues. The germline V gene has CDR1 SGHVS and CDR2 FQNEAQ. DNA for the CDR3: TGTGCCAGCAGCTTTGGCACCGGGACAGGGGGCCGAAAACTGTTTTTT. It encodes CASSFGTGTGGRKLFF. Filled out from reference TRBV7-8 and TRBJ1-4, the complete variable domain reads GAGVSQSPRYKVAKRGQDVALRCDPISGHVSLFWYQQALGQGPEFLTYFQNEAQLDKSGLPSDRFFAERPEGSVSTLKIQRTQQEDSAVYLCASSFGTGTGGRKLFFGSGTQLSVL.

This clone showed up just a few times. The J gene is TRBJ2-5, the V gene TRBV19; TRBD1 agrees at 9 bases. CDR1 LNHDA and CDR2 SQIVND come from the germline V gene (reference sequence). V gave up 5 bases and J gave up 7 bases; unmatched junction bases: 8. The CDR3 length is 14 residues. The chain's CDR3 is CASSPGTGTGTQYF. The CDR3 DNA reads as TGTGCCAGTAGTCCAGGGACAGGGACGGGGACCCAGTACTTC.

J is TRBJ1-2 and V is TRBV5-1, with 7 bases lining up with TRBD1. The germline CDR1 and CDR2 sequences are SGHRS and YFSETQ. The CDR3 is 15 residues long. V lost 1 base and J lost 5; bases outside the gene matches: 8. CDR3 protein: CASSLNTGADYGYTF. In DNA, the CDR3 is TGCGCCAGCAGCTTGAATACAGGGGCTGATTATGGCTACACCTTC.

This chain joins TRBV18 and TRBJ1-3; D call uncertain. Trimming stripped 6 bases from V and 0 bases from J, with 18 bases between. The CDR3 is made up of 17 amino acids. Germline values: CDR1 KGHSH, CDR2 LQKENI. The CDR3 loop reads CASSPSRRSDSGNTIYF. For the CDR3, the DNA is TGTGCCAGCTCCCCCTCCCGCAGGTCCGACTCTGGAAACACCATATATTTT.

The chain has TRBV10-1 and TRBJ2-7, with 9 positions matching TRBD1. Trimming removed 0 bases from V and 3 bases from J; junction bases left unmatched: 3. CDR1 is WNHNN and CDR2 is SYGVQD in the germline V gene (reference sequence). The CDR3 contains 15 residues. This CDR3 reads CASSESGTGNYEQYF. CDR3 bases: TGCGCCAGCAGTGAGTCGGGGACAGGGAACTACGAGCAGTACTTC.

The chain recombines TRBV29-1 with TRBJ1-6; perhaps TRBD1 as D (6 bases). The V end lost 6 bases, the J end lost 8 bases, and 14 bases lay between the germline ends. CDR1 SQVTM and CDR2 ANQGSEA come from the germline V gene. CDR3 length: 13 amino acids. This CDR3 reads CSVRQGKYSPLHF. CDR3 DNA: TGCAGCGTCCGCCAGGGGAAGTATTCACCCCTCCACTTT.

The V call is TRBV5-4, the J call TRBJ2-7, with 10 bases matching TRBD2. The CDR3 is made up of 16 amino acids. CDR1 SGHNT and CDR2 YYREEE come from the germline V gene (reference sequence). V lost 0 bases to trimming and J lost 1 base; unmatched junction nucleotides: 4. Here the CDR3 reads CASSLGSSGGSYEQYF. CDR3 sequence (DNA): TGTGCCAGCAGCTTGGGTAGTAGCGGGGGGTCCTACGAGCAGTACTTC. The whole variable domain, remainder taken from reference TRBV5-4 and TRBJ2-7, is ETGVTQSPTHLIKTRGQQVTLRCSSQSGHNTVSWYQQALGQGPQFIFQYYREEENGRGNFPPRFSGLQFPNYSSELNVNALELDDSALYLCASSLGSSGGSYEQYFGPGTRLTVT.

This chain joins TRBV18 and TRBJ1-1; D unresolved. The CDR3 runs 14 residues. The germline CDR1 and CDR2 sequences are KGHSH and LQKENI. V was trimmed by 4 bases and J by 3 bases, leaving 12 bases between them. CDR3 in DNA: TGTGCCAGCTCACGAGTTTCCGGGGACACTGAAGCTTTCTTT. It encodes CASSRVSGDTEAFF.

This chain links TRBV29-1 with TRBJ1-2, with no clear D. This CDR3 is 14 amino acids long. Germline CDR1 and CDR2: SQVTM and ANQGSEA. Trimming took off 4 bases at V and 0 bases at J, with 12 bases between the two ends. CDR3 in DNA: TGCAGCGTTGCCGCCGGCGGGCCTAACTATGGCTACACCTTC. Encoded protein: CSVAAGGPNYGYTF.

This clone has just one count. The chain carries TRBV21-1 and TRBJ1-3; TRBD1, as called in the table, went unchecked against the DNA. TRBV21-1 is assigned pseudogene status. The CDR3 contains 15 residues. The CDR3 is CASSARGFRGNTIYF. The CDR3, as DNA: TGTGCCAGCAGCGCGAGGGGGTTCAGGGGAAACACCATATATTTT.

The V and J genes are TRBV27 and TRBJ1-5; TRBD1 might be the D (6 bases). Germline loops: CDR1 MNHEY, CDR2 SMNVEV (reference sequence). The CDR3 has 14 amino acids. V shed 6 bases and J shed 6 bases, with 15 bases lying between them. CDR3 nucleotide sequence: TGTGCCAGCAGGTCAAGGGGGAGTGGTCAGCCCCAGCATTTT. Protein product: CASRSRGSGQPQHF.

The chain links TRBV7-2 to TRBJ2-3; 11 bases map to TRBD2. The CDR3 runs 18 residues. Germline CDR1 is SGHTA and CDR2 is FQGNSA. The trim removed 1 base at V and 3 bases at J, leaving 9 bases unmatched. The CDR3 region is CASSLDVAGGLGTDTQYF. As DNA, the CDR3 is TGTGCCAGCAGCTTAGACGTAGCGGGGGGGCTTGGTACAGATACGCAGTATTTT. Drawing the rest from reference TRBV7-2 and TRBJ2-3, the complete variable domain is GAGVSQSPSNKVTEKGKDVELRCDPISGHTALYWYRQSLGQGLEFLIYFQGNSAPDKSGLPSDRFSAERTGGSVSTLTIQRTQQEDSAVYLCASSLDVAGGLGTDTQYFGPGTRLTVL.

The chain has TRBV6-6 and TRBJ1-2, with TRBD1 identical over 9 bases. CDR3 length: 14 residues. J lost 5 bases, V lost 2 bases, and 3 bases had no gene match. From germline, CDR1 is MNHNY and CDR2 SVGAGI (reference sequence). CDR3 protein: CASSYGTGLYGYTF. For the CDR3, the DNA is TGTGCCAGCAGTTACGGGACAGGGTTATATGGCTACACCTTC.

This sequence joins TRBV21-1 and TRBJ2-5; the D call in the table, TRBD2, was not verified against the DNA. TRBV21-1 is an annotated pseudogene. The CDR3 length is 14 residues. The CDR3 here is CASSSDYFQETQYF. The DNA of the CDR3 is TGTGCCAGCAGCAGTGACTACTTCCAAGAGACCCAGTACTTC.

This clone occurred a few times. The gene calls are TRBV5-4 and TRBJ1-4; 7 bases agree with TRBD1. Germline values: CDR1 SGHNT, CDR2 YYREEE (reference sequence). The CDR3 covers 16 residues. The trim removed 0 bases at V and 4 bases at J, leaving 6 bases unmatched. Here the CDR3 DNA reads TGTGCCAGCAGCTTGGGACAGGGCTTCGGTAATGAAAAACTGTTTTTT. It yields the protein CASSLGQGFGNEKLFF.

The chain uses TRBV4-1 and TRBJ1-4; D uncertain. CDR1 MGHRA and CDR2 YSYEKL come from the germline V gene. Trimming took off 6 bases at V and 0 bases at J, with 14 bases between the two ends. The CDR3 contains 16 residues. CDR3 nucleotides: TGCGCCAGCAGTGAAAGCGTGGTAGCAACTAATGAAAAACTGTTTTTT. Translation: CASSESVVATNEKLFF.